These 18 T cell receptor beta chains were sequenced from one sample in a study of cytomegalovirus exposure and HLA in healthy donors. 60 Vbeta and 13 Jbeta primers were used in PCR. Clones were read by immunoSEQ multiplex PCR, and TCRdb kept only the in-frame ones, dropping some. This listing includes roughly 140,000 clones. Input material: PBMCs. The receptors were gathered from a man in his forties or fifties in good health and CMV-seronegative.

This chain links TRBV21-1 with TRBJ2-1; the listed D gene, TRBD2, was not tested against the DNA. TRBV21-1 is termed a pseudogene. This CDR3 region has 19 residues. The CDR3 DNA reads TGTGCCAGCAGCAACGAGTGGACTAGCGGGGGGGCTGCGTACAATGAGCAGTTCTTC. Its translation: CASSNEWTSGGAAYNEQFF.

CDR3 nucleotides: TGTGCCAGCAGCCGGACAGTAAATGAAAAACTGTTTTTT. Translation: CASSRTVNEKLFF. The chain combines TRBV28 with TRBJ1-4; possible D gene TRBD1, 6 bases. The CDR3 runs to 13 residues. V dropped 6 bases and J dropped 5 bases, with 10 bases sitting between them. Per germline, CDR1 MDHEN and CDR2 SYDVKM.

This sequence joins TRBV5-1 and TRBJ1-1; 7 bases are shared with TRBD1. This CDR3 has 15 residues. Trimming took 3 bases from V and 0 from J; bases not matched to a gene: 5. Germline V CDR1 and CDR2: SGHRS, YFSETQ. This CDR3 reads CASSYGQVMNTEAFF. The CDR3 nucleotides read TGCGCCAGCAGCTACGGACAGGTCATGAACACTGAAGCTTTCTTT.

This chain joins TRBV28 and TRBJ1-1; D call uncertain. CDR1 is MDHEN, CDR2 SYDVKM, per germline. This CDR3 has 13 amino acids. V lost 5 bases and J 0 bases, leaving 7 bases between the germline ends. CDR3 DNA: TGTGCCAGCAGTCCCCTTTTGAACACTGAAGCTTTCTTT. Protein sequence: CASSPLLNTEAFF.

The chain is built from TRBV5-1 and TRBJ2-7; D might be TRBD1 (5 bases). The germline V gene has CDR1 SGHRS and CDR2 YFSETQ. There are 14 residues in the CDR3. V lost 0 bases and J lost 1, with 8 bases in between. The CDR3 spells CASSLEDRSYEQYF. CDR3 DNA: TGCGCCAGCAGCTTGGAAGACAGATCCTACGAGCAGTACTTC.

The V and J genes are TRBV6-4 and TRBJ2-7; 8 bases are shared with TRBD1. After removal of 7 bases from V and 0 bases from J, the junction contained 8 bases not matched to a gene. The V gene's germline CDR1 is MRHNA and CDR2 SNTAGT. CDR3 size: 15 residues. Written as DNA, the CDR3 is TGTGCCAGCACTTACACCGGGACAGGCTCCTACGAGCAGTACTTC. Protein: CASTYTGTGSYEQYF.

This chain uses TRBV18 with TRBJ2-3; TRBD2 matches at 14 bases. The CDR3 has 18 amino acids. Germline values: CDR1 KGHSH, CDR2 LQKENI. The J segment lost 5 bases and the V segment lost 6 bases, leaving 13 bases of the junction unmatched. CDR3 loop: CASSRSGTSGGNGDTQYF. Here the CDR3 DNA reads TGTGCCAGCTCTCGCTCCGGGACTAGCGGGGGAAATGGAGATACGCAGTATTTT.

This sequence joins TRBV28 and TRBJ2-7; the match to TRBD2 covers 10 bases. V trimming: 5 bases; J trimming: 5 bases; junction bases outside the gene matches: 6. The CDR3 runs 14 residues. The germline V gene has CDR1 MDHEN and CDR2 SYDVKM. The CDR3 region is CASSRESGGDEQYF. Written as DNA, the CDR3 is TGTGCCAGCAGTCGTGAAAGCGGGGGGGACGAGCAGTACTTC.

The chain recombines TRBV7-9 with TRBJ2-7, with a possible D match to TRBD2 (5 bases). The germline V gene encodes CDR1 SEHNR and CDR2 FQNEAQ (reference sequence). The CDR3 runs 13 residues. V shed 3 bases and J shed 1 base, with 7 bases lying between them. CDR3 coding DNA: TGTGCCAGCAGCTTTCCGGGGTCCTACGAGCAGTACTTC. As protein: CASSFPGSYEQYF. Drawing the rest from reference TRBV7-9 and TRBJ2-7, the complete variable domain is DTGVSQNPRHKITKRGQNVTFRCDPISEHNRLYWYRQTLGQGPEFLTYFQNEAQLEKSRLLSDRFSAERPKGSFSTLEIQRTEQGDSAMYLCASSFPGSYEQYFGPGTRLTVT.

V is TRBV9 and J is TRBJ2-5, with TRBD1 as a possible D gene (5 bases). Looked up from germline, CDR1 is SGDLS and CDR2 is YYNGEE. The length of the CDR3 is 13 residues. V was clipped by 7 bases and J by 5 bases, with 15 bases between them. The CDR3 here is CASSRIQDETQYF. The DNA for the CDR3 is TGTGCCAGCTCAAGGATACAGGATGAGACCCAGTACTTC.

The rearrangement links TRBV5-1 to TRBJ1-1; D perhaps matches TRBD1 (6 bases). CDR3 length equals 14 residues. Germline CDR1 reads SGHRS; CDR2 reads YFSETQ. Trimming pared 3 bases from V and 4 bases from J, leaving 13 bases between. The DNA for the CDR3 is TGCGCCAGCAGCTCCAGTGGGGGCGGCACTGAAGCTTTCTTT. Amino acid sequence: CASSSSGGGTEAFF.

The chain has TRBV6-5 and TRBJ1-6; a possible D gene is TRBD1 (6 bases). CDR1 is MNHEY and CDR2 is SVGAGI in the germline V gene. V lost 4 bases and J 7 bases, leaving 17 bases between the germline ends. CDR3 length: 16 amino acids. CDR3 sequence reads: CASSSPSTGENSPLHF. The CDR3 DNA reads as TGTGCCAGCAGTTCTCCCTCGACAGGAGAAAATTCACCCCTCCACTTT.

This chain joins TRBV11-2 and TRBJ1-1; D may be TRBD1 (5 bases). Germline V gives CDR1 SGHAT, CDR2 FQNNGV. This CDR3 is built from 15 residues. V lost 5 bases to trimming and J lost 1 base, with 14 bases between them. CDR3 loop: CASSKFSGGNTEAFF. In DNA form, the CDR3 reads TGTGCCAGCAGCAAGTTCTCGGGGGGGAACACTGAAGCTTTCTTT.

This chain uses TRBV6-1 with TRBJ1-2, with a weak D call TRBD1 (6 bases). V was shortened by 6 bases and J by 4 bases, with 18 bases between the two germline ends. The CDR3 covers 15 residues. In germline, CDR1 is MNHNS, CDR2 SASEGT. CDR3 protein: CASSRVNGTPYGYTF. The CDR3 DNA is TGTGCCAGCAGCCGAGTGAACGGGACACCCTATGGCTACACCTTC.

In DNA form, the CDR3 reads TGTGCCAGCAGTCGGGTTCCTAACTATGGCTACACCTTC. This translates into CASSRVPNYGYTF. The chain combines TRBV27 with TRBJ1-2; D is ambiguous. Trimming cost V 5 bases and J 0 bases, with 7 bases left between them. The germline V gene has CDR1 MNHEY and CDR2 SMNVEV (reference sequence). The CDR3 consists of 13 residues.

The genes are TRBV25-1 and TRBJ2-7, with 11 bases matching TRBD1. This CDR3 spans 13 amino acids. Germline values: CDR1 MGHDK, CDR2 SYGVNS. The CDR3 here is CATGTGGPYEQYF. CDR3 in DNA: TGTGCAACCGGGACAGGGGGACCCTACGAGCAGTACTTC.

The chain has TRBV19 and TRBJ1-5; D not resolved. This CDR3 region has 16 residues. CDR1 and CDR2 (germline): LNHDA, SQIVND (reference sequence). V was cut by 2 bases and J by 4 bases, with 15 bases left in between. The CDR3 DNA sequence: TGTGCCAGTAGTATATGGGAGGGTTTACGGAATCAGCCCCAGCATTTT. Its protein is CASSIWEGLRNQPQHF.

The V call is TRBV11-2, the J call TRBJ1-1; possibly TRBD1 for D (5 bases). CDR1 SGHAT and CDR2 FQNNGV come from the germline V gene. CDR3 length equals 14 residues. V gave up 4 bases and J gave up 1 base, with 10 bases separating them. The CDR3, as DNA: TGTGCCAGCAGCTGGAGGGACGGGAACACTGAAGCTTTCTTT. Amino acid sequence: CASSWRDGNTEAFF.